Sequencing of this T cell receptor beta chain was carried out in a study of shared clonotypes between healthy human individuals. Study information: Serving as donors were two women and a few men, whose ages spanned 18 to 49.

All donors were Caucasian adults living in Nashville, Tennessee. The CDR3 runs 17 residues. Trimming cost V 1 base and J 4 bases; bases outside gene matches: 12. Germline values: CDR1 LNHNV, CDR2 YYDKDF (reference sequence). Profiled with immunoSEQ multiplex PCR; TCRdb holds only in-frame clones, not every one. Here the sample spans some 1.5 million clones, 95% to 99% being singletons. The clonotype was recovered from a young man in good health. Source material: naive CD4+ T cells sorted from blood. Subset specified: CD45RA+ positively selected. The gene calls are TRBV15 and TRBJ2-7, with 8 positions matching TRBD2. The CDR3 loop reads CATSRATGGGYSYEQYF. The CDR3 coding sequence is TGTGCCACCAGCAGAGCCACGGGAGGGGGTTACTCGTACGAGCAGTACTTC.